These 6 T cell receptor beta chains share one sample of origin, sequenced in a study of STAT5B mutations in CD4+ large granular lymphocyte leukemia. Generated by immunoSEQ multiplex PCR, the TCRdb table keeps only in-frame clones and is missing some. The sample shows roughly 29,000 clones, 65% to 80% of them seen only once. Specimen: CD4+ T cells from blood buffy coats. The receptors here all came from a human donor in good health.

The rearrangement joins TRBV6-1 to TRBJ1-5; D is undetermined. The germline V gene has CDR1 MNHNS and CDR2 SASEGT. Trimming pared 6 bases from V and 4 bases from J, leaving 7 bases between. This CDR3 comprises 12 residues. Written as DNA, the CDR3 is TGTGCCAGCAGGCCCCCGAATCAGCCCCAGCATTTT. It codes for CASRPPNQPQHF.

This sequence joins TRBV28 and TRBJ2-1; a possible D gene is TRBD2 (5 bases). CDR3 size: 20 residues. The V gene lost 3 bases and the J gene lost 4 bases, with 28 bases spanning the gap. CDR1 is MDHEN and CDR2 is SYDVKM in the germline V gene. The DNA for the CDR3 is TGTGCCAGCAGTTTTTTAGTTTTGAGCGGAAATAAGAGGATATACAATGAGCAGTTCTTC. It yields the protein CASSFLVLSGNKRIYNEQFF. Complete variable domain (other parts from reference TRBV28 and TRBJ2-1): DVKVTQSSRYLVKRTGEKVFLECVQDMDHENMFWYRQDPGLGLRLIYFSYDVKMKEKGDIPEGYSVSREKKERFSLILESASTNQTSMYLCASSFLVLSGNKRIYNEQFFGPGTRLTVL.

This sequence joins TRBV2 and TRBJ2-1, with 7 positions matching TRBD1. Germline V gives CDR1 SNHLY, CDR2 FYNNEI. J gave up 3 bases and V 5 bases, and 7 bases lay outside the gene matches. This CDR3 spans 15 amino acids. The CDR3 DNA is TGTGCCAGCAGTCCGGGACAGAGCTACTACAATGAGCAGTTCTTC. It codes for CASSPGQSYYNEQFF.

This clone has only one observation. The rearrangement uses TRBV18 and TRBJ2-3; 7 positions agree with TRBD2. CDR3 length: 15 residues. The V segment lost 3 bases and the J segment 1 base; nucleotides outside the gene matches: 4. Germline CDR1 and CDR2: KGHSH and LQKENI. CDR3 nucleotides: TGTGCCAGCTCACCGCTAGCGGACCGCACAGATACGCAGTATTTT. Translation: CASSPLADRTDTQYF.

The chain uses TRBV6-6 and TRBJ2-7; 11 bases are a match to TRBD2. This CDR3 has 15 residues. In germline, CDR1 is MNHNY, CDR2 SVGAGI (reference sequence). V lost 4 bases to trimming and J lost 2 bases; unmatched junction nucleotides: 4. The CDR3 here is CASSFSGRGAYEQYF. The CDR3 region has the DNA TGTGCCAGCAGTTTTAGCGGGAGGGGGGCCTACGAGCAGTACTTC.

The gene calls are TRBV11-3 and TRBJ1-4; D might be TRBD1 (6 bases). Trimming removed 5 bases at V and 3 bases at J, with 13 bases between. The CDR3 contains 15 residues. From germline, CDR1 is SGHNT and CDR2 YENEEA. Written as DNA, the CDR3 is TGTGCCAGCAGCCCCGGACAGCGTCCTAATGAAAAACTGTTTTTT. Amino acid sequence: CASSPGQRPNEKLFF.